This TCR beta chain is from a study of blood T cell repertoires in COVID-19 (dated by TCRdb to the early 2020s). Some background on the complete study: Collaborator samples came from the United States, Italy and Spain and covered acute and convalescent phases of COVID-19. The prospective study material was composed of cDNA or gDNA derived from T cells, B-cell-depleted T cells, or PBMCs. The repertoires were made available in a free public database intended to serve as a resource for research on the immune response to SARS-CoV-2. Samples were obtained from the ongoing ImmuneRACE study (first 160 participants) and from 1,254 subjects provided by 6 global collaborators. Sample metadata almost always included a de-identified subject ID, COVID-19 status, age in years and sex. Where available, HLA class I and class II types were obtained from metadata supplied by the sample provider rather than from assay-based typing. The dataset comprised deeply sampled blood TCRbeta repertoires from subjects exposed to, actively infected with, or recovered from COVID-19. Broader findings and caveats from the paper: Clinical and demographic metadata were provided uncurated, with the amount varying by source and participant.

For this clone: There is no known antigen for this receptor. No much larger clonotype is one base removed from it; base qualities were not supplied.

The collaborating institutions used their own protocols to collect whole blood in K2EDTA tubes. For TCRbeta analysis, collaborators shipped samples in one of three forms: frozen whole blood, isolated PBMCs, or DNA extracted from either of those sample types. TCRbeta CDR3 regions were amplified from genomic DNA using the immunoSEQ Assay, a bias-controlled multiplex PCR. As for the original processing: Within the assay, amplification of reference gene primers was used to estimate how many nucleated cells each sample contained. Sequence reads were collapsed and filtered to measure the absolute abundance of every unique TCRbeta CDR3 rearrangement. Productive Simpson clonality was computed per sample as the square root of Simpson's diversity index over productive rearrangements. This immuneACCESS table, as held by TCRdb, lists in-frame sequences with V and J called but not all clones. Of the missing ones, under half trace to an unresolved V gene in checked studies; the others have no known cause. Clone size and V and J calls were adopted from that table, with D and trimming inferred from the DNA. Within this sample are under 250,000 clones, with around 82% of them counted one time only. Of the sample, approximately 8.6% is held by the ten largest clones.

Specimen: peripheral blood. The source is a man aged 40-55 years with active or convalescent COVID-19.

The nucleotide sequence is TGTGCCTGGAAAGGCGGCGCCACCTACGAGCAGTACTTC. It translates as CAWKGGATYEQYF. The chain is encoded by TRBV30 joined to TRBJ2-7; no D gene can be assigned with confidence. CDR1 GTSNPN and CDR2 SVGIG are derived from the germline V gene (reference sequence). From its cysteine to its phenylalanine, the CDR3 spans 13 amino acids. Kept here is only the CDR3 DNA, which spans 39 bases and is read in frame from base 1. The germline ends are 12 bases apart after V is trimmed by 4 bases and J by 2 bases.